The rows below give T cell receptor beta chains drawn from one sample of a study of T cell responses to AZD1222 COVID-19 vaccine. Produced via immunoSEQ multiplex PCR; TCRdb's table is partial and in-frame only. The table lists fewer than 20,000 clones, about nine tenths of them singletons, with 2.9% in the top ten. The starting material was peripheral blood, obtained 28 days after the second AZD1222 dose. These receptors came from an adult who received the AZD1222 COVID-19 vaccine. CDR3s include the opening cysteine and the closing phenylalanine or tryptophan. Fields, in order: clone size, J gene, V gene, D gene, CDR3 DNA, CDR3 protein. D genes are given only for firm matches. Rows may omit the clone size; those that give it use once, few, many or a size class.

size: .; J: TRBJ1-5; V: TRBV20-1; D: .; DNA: TGCAGTGCTAGTACATTGGGCAATCAGCCCCAGCATTTT; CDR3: CSASTLGNQPQHF
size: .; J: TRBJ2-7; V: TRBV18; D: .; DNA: TGTGCCAGCTCACCCGGCAGGGAGGAGCAGTACTTC; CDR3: CASSPGREEQYF
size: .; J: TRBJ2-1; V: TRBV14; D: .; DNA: TGTGCCAGCAGCCCTACGCCCTTCGGCAATGAGCAGTTCTTC; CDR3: CASSPTPFGNEQFF
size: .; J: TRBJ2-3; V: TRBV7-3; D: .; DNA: TGTGCCAGCAGCTTACGGGGAGCAACCACAGATACGCAGTATTTT; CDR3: CASSLRGATTDTQYF
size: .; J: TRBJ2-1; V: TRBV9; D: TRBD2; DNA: TGTGCCAGCAGCTTTATGACTAGCGGGGATGAGCAGTTCTTC; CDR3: CASSFMTSGDEQFF
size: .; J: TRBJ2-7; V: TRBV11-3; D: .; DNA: TGTGCCAGCAGCCAGAATGCCGGATACGAGCAGTACTTC; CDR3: CASSQNAGYEQYF
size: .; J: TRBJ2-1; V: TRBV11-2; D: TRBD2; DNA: TGTGCCAGCAGCTTAAGGCTAGCGGGAACCTACAATGAGCAGTTCTTC; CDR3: CASSLRLAGTYNEQFF
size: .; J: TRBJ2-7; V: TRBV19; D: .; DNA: TGTGCCAGCCGTAGTAGGGGAACGTCATCCTACGAGCAGTACTTC; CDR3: CASRSRGTSSYEQYF
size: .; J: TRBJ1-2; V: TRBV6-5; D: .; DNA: TGTGCCAGCAGTAGGGGCTCCAGAACTAACTATGGCTACACCTTC; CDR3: CASSRGSRTNYGYTF
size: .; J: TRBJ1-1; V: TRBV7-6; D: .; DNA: TGTGCCAGCAGCTTGGGTCGGTACACTGAAGCTTTCTTT; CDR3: CASSLGRYTEAFF
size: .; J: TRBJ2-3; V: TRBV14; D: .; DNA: TGTGCCAGCAGCCTCACGGGGGATTGGAGCACAGATACGCAGTATTTT; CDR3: CASSLTGDWSTDTQYF
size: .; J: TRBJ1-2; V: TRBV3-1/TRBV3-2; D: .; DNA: TGTGCCAGCAGCCAAGGTCGCAACGGACTCTATGGCTACACCTTC; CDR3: CASSQGRNGLYGYTF
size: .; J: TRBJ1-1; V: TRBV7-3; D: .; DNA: TGTGCCAGCAGCTTAACGGGAGGGTTGGCGGTGGACACTGAAGCTTTCTTT; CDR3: CASSLTGGLAVDTEAFF
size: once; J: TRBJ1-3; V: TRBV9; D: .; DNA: TGTGCCAGCAGCGTACGTGTTGGAGGGGGCTCTGGAAACACCATATATTTT; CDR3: CASSVRVGGGSGNTIYF
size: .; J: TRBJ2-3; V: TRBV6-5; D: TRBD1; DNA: TGTGCCAGCAGTTGGGACAGGTTCATCACAGATACGCAGTATTTT; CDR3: CASSWDRFITDTQYF
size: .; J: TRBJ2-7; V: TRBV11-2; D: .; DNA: TGTGCCAGCAGCTTAGTTTCTGGGGTCGAGCAGTACTTC; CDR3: CASSLVSGVEQYF
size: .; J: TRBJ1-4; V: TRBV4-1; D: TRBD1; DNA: TGCGCCAGCAGCCTTCCGGGGACAGGGAGTGAAAAACTGTTTTTT; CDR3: CASSLPGTGSEKLFF
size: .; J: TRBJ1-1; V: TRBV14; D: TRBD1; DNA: TGTGCCAGCAGCCAACGCGGGACAGGGAGGACTGAAGCTTTCTTT; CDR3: CASSQRGTGRTEAFF
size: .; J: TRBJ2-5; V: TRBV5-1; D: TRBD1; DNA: TGCGCCAGCTGTCGACAGGGTCCCGAGACCCAGTACTTC; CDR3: CASCRQGPETQYF
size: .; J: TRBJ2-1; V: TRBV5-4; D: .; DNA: TGTGCCAGCAGCTTGTGGACCGGTGAGCAGTTCTTC; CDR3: CASSLWTGEQFF
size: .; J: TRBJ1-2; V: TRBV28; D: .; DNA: TGTGCCAGCAGTGAAATGGGGGGCCGGGATGGCTACACCTTC; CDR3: CASSEMGGRDGYTF
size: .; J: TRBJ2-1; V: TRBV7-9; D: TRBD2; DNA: TGTGCCAGCAGCCACACTAGCGTAAACTACAATGAGCAGTTCTTC; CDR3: CASSHTSVNYNEQFF
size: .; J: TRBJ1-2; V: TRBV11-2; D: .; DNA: TGTGCCAGCAGCCCGGACTCCCTTGTGTACTATGGCTACACCTTC; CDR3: CASSPDSLVYYGYTF
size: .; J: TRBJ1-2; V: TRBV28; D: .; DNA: TGTGCCAGCACCCTGTCAGCCGACTATGGCTACACCTTC; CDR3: CASTLSADYGYTF
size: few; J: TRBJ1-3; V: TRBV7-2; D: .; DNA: TGTGCCAGCAGCCCCTTCGTAGGTACTGGAAACACCATATATTTT; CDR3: CASSPFVGTGNTIYF
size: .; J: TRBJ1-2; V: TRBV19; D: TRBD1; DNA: TGTGCCAGTAGTCCCTTTGGTGGAGGGGGCATCTATGGCTACACCTTC; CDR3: CASSPFGGGGIYGYTF
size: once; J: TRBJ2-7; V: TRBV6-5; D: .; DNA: TGTGCCGCGGGACAACGCTGGGCGTACTTC; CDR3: CAAGQRWAYF
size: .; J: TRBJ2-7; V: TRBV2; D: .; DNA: TGTGCCAGCAGTGAGGGTCTAAGCGTGCAGTACTTC; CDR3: CASSEGLSVQYF
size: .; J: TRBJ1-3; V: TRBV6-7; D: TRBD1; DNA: TGTGCCAGCAGTTACGGGACAGGGCACTCTGGAAACACCATATATTTT; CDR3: CASSYGTGHSGNTIYF
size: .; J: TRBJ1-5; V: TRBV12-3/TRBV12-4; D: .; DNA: TGTGCCAGCAGTTTAGGGAACCATCAGCCCCAGCATTTT; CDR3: CASSLGNHQPQHF
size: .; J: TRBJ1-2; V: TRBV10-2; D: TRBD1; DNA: TGCGCCAGCTCATCGGGACAGGGAATCTATGGCTACACCTTC; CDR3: CASSSGQGIYGYTF
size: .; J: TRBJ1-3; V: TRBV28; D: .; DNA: TGTGCCAGCAGTTTCCGTTTCTCTGGAAACACCATATATTTT; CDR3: CASSFRFSGNTIYF
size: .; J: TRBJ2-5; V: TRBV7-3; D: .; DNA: TGTGCCAGCAGCCGCGAGGGGGGAGAGACCCAGTACTTC; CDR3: CASSREGGETQYF
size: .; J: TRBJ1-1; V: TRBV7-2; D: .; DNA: TGTGCCAGCAGCGAAGTTTTCGGGAACACTGAAGCTTTCTTT; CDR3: CASSEVFGNTEAFF
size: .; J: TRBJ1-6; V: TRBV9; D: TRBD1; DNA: TGTGCCAGCAGCGTTCAGGGGGAGAATTCACCCCTCCACTTT; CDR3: CASSVQGENSPLHF
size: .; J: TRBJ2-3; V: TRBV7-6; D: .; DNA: TGTGCCAGCAGCCTGGGGGGGGCGGGATCAGATACGCAGTATTTT; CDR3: CASSLGGAGSDTQYF
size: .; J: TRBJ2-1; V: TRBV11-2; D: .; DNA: TGTGCCAGCAGCCAGACCTCCTCACCCAGCAATGAGCAGTTCTTC; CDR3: CASSQTSSPSNEQFF
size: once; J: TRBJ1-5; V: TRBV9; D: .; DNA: TGTGCCAGCAGCCTCAGCGGGGGGCTTCAGCCCCAGCATTTT; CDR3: CASSLSGGLQPQHF
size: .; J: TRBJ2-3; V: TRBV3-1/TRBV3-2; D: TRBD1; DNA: TGTGCCAGCAGCCTTTGGGGGACAGGGGATCGGGGGGCGCAGTATTTT; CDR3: CASSLWGTGDRGAQYF
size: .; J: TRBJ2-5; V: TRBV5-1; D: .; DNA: TGCGCCAGCAGCGGGGGACAAGAGACCCAGTACTTC; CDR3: CASSGGQETQYF
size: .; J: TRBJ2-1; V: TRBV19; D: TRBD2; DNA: TGTGCCAGTAGTATGGGCGGGAGGGCCTACTACAATGAGCAGTTCTTC; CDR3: CASSMGGRAYYNEQFF
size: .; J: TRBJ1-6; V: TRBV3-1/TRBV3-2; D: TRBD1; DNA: TGTGCCAGCAGCCAAGAGGCGACAGGGAATTCACCCCTCCACTTT; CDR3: CASSQEATGNSPLHF
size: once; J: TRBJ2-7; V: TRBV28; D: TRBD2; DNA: TGTGCCAGCAGTTTAATGGCTAGCGGGAGCCACGAGCAGTACTTC; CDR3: CASSLMASGSHEQYF
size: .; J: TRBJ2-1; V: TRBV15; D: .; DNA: TGTGCCACCAGCAGCCCTCTCGGGATTTCTAATGAGCAGTTCTTC; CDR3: CATSSPLGISNEQFF
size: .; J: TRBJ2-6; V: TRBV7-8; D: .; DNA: TGTGCCAGCAGCTTAAGTGTACCTGGGGCCAACGTCCTGACTTTC; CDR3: CASSLSVPGANVLTF
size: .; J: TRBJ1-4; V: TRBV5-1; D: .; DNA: TGCGCCAGCAGCTTGGGGGCAGTCGCAACTAATGAAAAACTGTTTTTT; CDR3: CASSLGAVATNEKLFF
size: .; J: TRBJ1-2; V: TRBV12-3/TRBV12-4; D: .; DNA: TGTGCCAGCAGTTTAGCAGGGGCGGATGGCTACACCTTC; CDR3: CASSLAGADGYTF
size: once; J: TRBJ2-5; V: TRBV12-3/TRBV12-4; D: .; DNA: TGTGCCAGCAGTGTTCCGGGGCCGACCCAGTACTTC; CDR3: CASSVPGPTQYF
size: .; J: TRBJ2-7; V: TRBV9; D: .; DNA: TGTGCCAGCAGCGTAGGGGCTGGCGGTAGCTCCTACGAGCAGTACTTC; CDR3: CASSVGAGGSSYEQYF
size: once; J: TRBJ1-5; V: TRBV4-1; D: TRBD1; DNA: TGCGCCAGCAGCCTGAAAACAGGGGGCACTCAGCCCCAGCATTTT; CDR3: CASSLKTGGTQPQHF
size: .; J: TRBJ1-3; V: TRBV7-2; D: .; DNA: TGTGCCAGCAGCTTAGCAGGGGAAAACACCATATATTTT; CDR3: CASSLAGENTIYF
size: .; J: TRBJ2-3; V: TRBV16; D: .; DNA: TGTGCCAGCAGCCAATCGGGATGGCTCGGATCGACAGATACGCAGTATTTT; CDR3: CASSQSGWLGSTDTQYF